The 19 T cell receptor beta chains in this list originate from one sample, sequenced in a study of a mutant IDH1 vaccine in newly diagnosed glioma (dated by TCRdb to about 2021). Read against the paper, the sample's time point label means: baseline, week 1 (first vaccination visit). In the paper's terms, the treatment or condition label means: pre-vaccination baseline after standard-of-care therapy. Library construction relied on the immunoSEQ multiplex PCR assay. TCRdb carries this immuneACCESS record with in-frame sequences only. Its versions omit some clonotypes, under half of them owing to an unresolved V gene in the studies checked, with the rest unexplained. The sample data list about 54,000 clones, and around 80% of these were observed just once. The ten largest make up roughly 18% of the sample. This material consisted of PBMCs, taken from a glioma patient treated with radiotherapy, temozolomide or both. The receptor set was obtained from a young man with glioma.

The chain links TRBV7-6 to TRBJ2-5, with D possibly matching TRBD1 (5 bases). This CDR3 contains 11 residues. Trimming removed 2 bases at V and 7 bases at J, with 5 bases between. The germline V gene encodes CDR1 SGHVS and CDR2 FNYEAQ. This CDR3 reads CASSLRGTQYF. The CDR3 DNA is TGTGCCAGCAGCTTAAGGGGGACCCAGTACTTC.

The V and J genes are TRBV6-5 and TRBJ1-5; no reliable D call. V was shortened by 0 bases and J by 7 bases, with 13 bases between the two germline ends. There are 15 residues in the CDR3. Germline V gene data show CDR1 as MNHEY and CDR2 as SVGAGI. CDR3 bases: TGTGCCAGCAGTTACTCTCTAGGGTCAGGCCAGCCCCAGCATTTT. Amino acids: CASSYSLGSGQPQHF.

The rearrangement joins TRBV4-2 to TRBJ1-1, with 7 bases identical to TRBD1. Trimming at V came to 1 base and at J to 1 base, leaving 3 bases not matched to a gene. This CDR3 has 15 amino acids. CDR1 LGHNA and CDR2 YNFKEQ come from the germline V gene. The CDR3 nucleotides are TGTGCCAGCAGCCAAGCATGGGACAGGAACACTGAAGCTTTCTTT. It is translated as CASSQAWDRNTEAFF.

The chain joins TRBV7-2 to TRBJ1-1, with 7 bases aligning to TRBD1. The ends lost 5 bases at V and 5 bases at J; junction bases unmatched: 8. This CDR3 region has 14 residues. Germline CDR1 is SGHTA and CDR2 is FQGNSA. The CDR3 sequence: CASSPSGRGTEAFF. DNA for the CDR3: TGTGCCAGCAGCCCCAGCGGCAGGGGGACTGAAGCTTTCTTT.

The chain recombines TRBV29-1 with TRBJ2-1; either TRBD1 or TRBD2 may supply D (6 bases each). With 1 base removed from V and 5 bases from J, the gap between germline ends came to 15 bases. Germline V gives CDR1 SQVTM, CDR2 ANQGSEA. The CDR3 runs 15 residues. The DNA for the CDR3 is TGCAGCGTTGAAGGTTGGGGGGCGAAAGACAATGAGCAGTTCTTC. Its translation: CSVEGWGAKDNEQFF.

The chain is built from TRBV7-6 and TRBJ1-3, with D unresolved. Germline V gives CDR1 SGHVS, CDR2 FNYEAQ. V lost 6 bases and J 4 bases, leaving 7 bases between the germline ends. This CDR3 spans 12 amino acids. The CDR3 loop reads CASSPTGNTIYF. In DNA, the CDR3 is TGTGCCAGCAGTCCAACAGGAAACACCATATATTTT.

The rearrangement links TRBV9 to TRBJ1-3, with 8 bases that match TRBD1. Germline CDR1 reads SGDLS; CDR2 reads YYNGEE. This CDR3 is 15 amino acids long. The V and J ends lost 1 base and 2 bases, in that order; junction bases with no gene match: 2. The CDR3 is CASSVQGATGNTIYF. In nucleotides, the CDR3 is TGTGCCAGCAGCGTACAGGGGGCGACTGGAAACACCATATATTTT.

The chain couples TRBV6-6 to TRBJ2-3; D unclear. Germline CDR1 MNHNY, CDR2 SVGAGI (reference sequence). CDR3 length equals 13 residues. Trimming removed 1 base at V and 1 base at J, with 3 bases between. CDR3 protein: CASSYLGTDTQYF. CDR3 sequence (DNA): TGTGCCAGCAGTTACTTAGGCACAGATACGCAGTATTTT.

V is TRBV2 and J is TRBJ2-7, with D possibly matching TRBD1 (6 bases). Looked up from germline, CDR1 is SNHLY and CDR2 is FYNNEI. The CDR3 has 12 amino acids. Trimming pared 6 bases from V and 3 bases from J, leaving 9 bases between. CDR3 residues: CASREDSYEQYF. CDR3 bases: TGTGCCAGCAGGGAGGACAGCTACGAGCAGTACTTC.

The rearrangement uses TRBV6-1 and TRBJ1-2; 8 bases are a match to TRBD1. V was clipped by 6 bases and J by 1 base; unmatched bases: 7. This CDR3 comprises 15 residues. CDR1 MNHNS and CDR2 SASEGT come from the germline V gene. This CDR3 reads CASRQGETHNYGYTF. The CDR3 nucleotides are TGTGCCAGCAGACAGGGGGAGACCCATAACTATGGCTACACCTTC.

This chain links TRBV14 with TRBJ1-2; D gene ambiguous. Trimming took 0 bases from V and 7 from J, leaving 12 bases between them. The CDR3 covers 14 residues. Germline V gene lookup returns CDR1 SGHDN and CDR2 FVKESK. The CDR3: CASSQDSISGGYTF. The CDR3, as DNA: TGTGCCAGCAGCCAAGATAGCATATCGGGTGGCTACACCTTC.

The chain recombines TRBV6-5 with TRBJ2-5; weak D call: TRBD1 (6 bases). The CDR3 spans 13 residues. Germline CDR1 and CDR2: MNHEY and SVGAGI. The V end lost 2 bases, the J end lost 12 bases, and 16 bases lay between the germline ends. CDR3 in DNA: TGTGCCAGCAGTTACGGGACAAGTAGTAGCAAGTACTTC. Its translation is CASSYGTSSSKYF.

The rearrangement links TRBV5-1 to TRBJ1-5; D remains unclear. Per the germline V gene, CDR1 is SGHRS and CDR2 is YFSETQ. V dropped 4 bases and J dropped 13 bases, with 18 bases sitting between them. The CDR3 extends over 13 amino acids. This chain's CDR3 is CASSPWHGEVQHF. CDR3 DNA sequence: TGCGCCAGCAGCCCATGGCATGGCGAGGTACAGCATTTT.

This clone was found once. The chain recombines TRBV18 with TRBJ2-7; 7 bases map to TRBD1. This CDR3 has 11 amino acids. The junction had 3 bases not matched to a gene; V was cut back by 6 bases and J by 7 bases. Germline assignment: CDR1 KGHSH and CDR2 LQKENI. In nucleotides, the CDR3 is TGTGCCAGCTCCCAGGGGGATGAGCAGTACTTC. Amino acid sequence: CASSQGDEQYF.

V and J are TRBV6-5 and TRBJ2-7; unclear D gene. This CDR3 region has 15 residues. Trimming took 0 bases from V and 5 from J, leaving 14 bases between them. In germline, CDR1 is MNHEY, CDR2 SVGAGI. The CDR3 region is CASSYSRDPDHEQYF. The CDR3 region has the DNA TGTGCCAGCAGTTACTCCCGAGATCCGGACCACGAGCAGTACTTC.

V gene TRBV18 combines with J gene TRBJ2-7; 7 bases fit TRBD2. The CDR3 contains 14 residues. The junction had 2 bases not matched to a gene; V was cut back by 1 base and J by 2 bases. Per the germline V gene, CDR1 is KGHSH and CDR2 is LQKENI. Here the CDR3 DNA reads TGTGCCAGCTCACCACGGGGGGGGACCTACGAGCAGTACTTC. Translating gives CASSPRGGTYEQYF.

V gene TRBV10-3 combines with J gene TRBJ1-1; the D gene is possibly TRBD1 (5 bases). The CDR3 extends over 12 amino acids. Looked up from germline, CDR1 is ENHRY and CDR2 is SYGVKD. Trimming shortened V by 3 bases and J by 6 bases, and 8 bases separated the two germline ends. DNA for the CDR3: TGTGCCATCAGTGAAGGGGTTGCTGAAGCTTTCTTT. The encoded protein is CAISEGVAEAFF.

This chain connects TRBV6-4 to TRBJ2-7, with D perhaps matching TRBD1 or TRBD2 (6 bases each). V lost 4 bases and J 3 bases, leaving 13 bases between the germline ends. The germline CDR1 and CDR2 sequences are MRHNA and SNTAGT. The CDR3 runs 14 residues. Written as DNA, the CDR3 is TGTGCCAGCAGTGCGGAACAGGGAGGCTACGAGCAGTACTTC. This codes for CASSAEQGGYEQYF.

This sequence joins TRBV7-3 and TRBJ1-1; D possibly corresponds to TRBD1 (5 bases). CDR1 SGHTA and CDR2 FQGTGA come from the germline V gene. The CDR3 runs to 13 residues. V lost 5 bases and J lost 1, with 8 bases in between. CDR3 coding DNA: TGTGCCAGCAGCACCGGGGGGAACACTGAAGCTTTCTTT. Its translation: CASSTGGNTEAFF.